This TCR beta chain comes out of a study of shared clonotypes between healthy human individuals. Study-wide results and limits: Naive subsets tended to show greater estimated richness than memory subsets. Clonotypes not shared had lower generation probabilities than those common to all four donors. A handful of donors shared approximately 5% of their naive CD4 clonotypes.

Points on this clone: Its specificity is not known.

Caucasian adults living in Nashville, Tennessee, provided all samples. Deletions cut 6 bases from V and 1 base from J, with 14 bases between. Germline assignment: CDR1 MNHEY and CDR2 SMNVEV (reference sequence). CDR3 length: 15 amino acids. Repertoires were generated with immunoSEQ multiplex PCR, while TCRdb's copy carries only in-frame clones and drops some. The sample records approximately 1.5 million clones, 95% to 99% being singletons. This receptor was taken from a man between 25 and 39 years old in good health. Sample: naive CD4+ T cells sorted from blood. The subset here: CD45RA+ positively selected. The rearrangement uses TRBV27 and TRBJ2-3, with D possibly matching TRBD1 (6 bases). The CDR3 DNA sequence: TGTGCCAGCAGGCGTTCCGGGACACGCACAGATACGCAGTATTTT. It translates to CASRRSGTRTDTQYF.